Detailed here is one TCR beta chain. No antigen is known for it. RNA served as the template for amplifying TCR beta CDR3 regions. First-round RT-PCR employed HTBI primers, with a second-round multiplex PCR after it. Via MiXCR, TCRdb re-called the multiplex PCR reads, giving one row per CDR3 protein. The repertoire holds a few hundred thousand distinct CDR3 sequences, with 35% to 45% as singletons. This CDR3 contains 16 residues. The V gene's germline CDR1 is DFQATT and CDR2 SNEGSKA (reference sequence). Trimming took 0 bases from V and 0 from J, leaving 11 bases between them. Newly diagnosed, the hyperthyroidism patients had under 2 months' duration and were aged 18 to 65. Each diagnosis was determined on the basis of clinical symptoms, serum thyroxine, TRAb, thyroid ultrasound and orbital computed tomography. This sample was taken from a study of Graves' ophthalmopathy and Graves' hyperthyroidism. Study-level information: Stable hyperthyroidism referred to disease that showed no ophthalmopathy within 18 months of follow-up. General study results and limits: Most thyroid clonotypes with frequency above 0.001 were detected in blood too.

The sequence derives from an adult man with Graves' hyperthyroidism. Material: peripheral blood or thyroid tissue (not recorded which). The chain uses TRBV20-1 and TRBJ1-4; unclear D gene. The CDR3 DNA is TGCAGTGCTAGAGATCGGAAGATTGCAACTAATGAAAAACTGTTTTTT. Protein sequence: CSARDRKIATNEKLFF.